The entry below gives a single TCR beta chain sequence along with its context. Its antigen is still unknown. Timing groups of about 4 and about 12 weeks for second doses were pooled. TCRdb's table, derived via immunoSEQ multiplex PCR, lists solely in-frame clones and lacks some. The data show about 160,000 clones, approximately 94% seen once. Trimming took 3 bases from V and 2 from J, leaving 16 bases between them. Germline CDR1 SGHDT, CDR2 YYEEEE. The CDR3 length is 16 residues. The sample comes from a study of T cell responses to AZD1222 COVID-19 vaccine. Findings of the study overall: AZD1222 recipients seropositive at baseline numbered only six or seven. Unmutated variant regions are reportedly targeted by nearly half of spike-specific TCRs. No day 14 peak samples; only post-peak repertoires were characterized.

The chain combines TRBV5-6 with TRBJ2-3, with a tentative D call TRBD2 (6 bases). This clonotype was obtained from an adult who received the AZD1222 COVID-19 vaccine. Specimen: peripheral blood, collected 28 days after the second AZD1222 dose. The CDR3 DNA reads TGTGCCAGCAGCTCACCCCCGACTAGTTACACAGATACGCAGTATTTT. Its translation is CASSSPPTSYTDTQYF.